These T cell receptor beta chains were read from a single sample in a study of T cell repertoires in cytomegalovirus infection. For these receptors, no antigen is known. TCRdb re-derived calls from the reads in MiXCR, one entry per CDR3 protein. Here the sample spans about 330,000 distinct CDR3 sequences, just under 35% being singletons. The sequenced sample was cultured PBMCs, obtained from culture after CMV antigen stimulation. The receptors were gathered from a human donor in good health (CMV status not recorded). Some clones in this sample may be carry-over from other donors' samples. The CDR3 runs from the conserved cysteine through the conserved F or W. A D gene is named only where the DNA matches it firmly. Rows give clone size only sometimes, using once, few, many, or a class for an expanded clone.

j_call d_call v_call clone_size cdr3_nt cdr3_aa
TRBJ1-2 NA TRBV27 few TGTGCCAGCAGTTTAAGAGGGGCGCCTGGCTACACCTTC CASSLRGAPGYTF
TRBJ1-1 NA TRBV28 NA TGTGCCAGCAGTCCACTAGACAGGCCTGGAATTGAAGCTTTCTTT CASSPLDRPGIEAFF
TRBJ1-1 NA TRBV4-2 few TGTGCCAGCAGCCAAGAAGTGGGAACTGAAGCTTTCTTT CASSQEVGTEAFF
TRBJ1-5 NA TRBV5-1 NA TGCGCCAGCAGCTTGGATTCGGGAGGGGCTCAGCCCCAGCATTTT CASSLDSGGAQPQHF
TRBJ2-1 NA TRBV11-2 NA TGTGCCAGCAGCTTGGAAGCGGGCCCCTACAATGAGCAGTTCTTC CASSLEAGPYNEQFF
TRBJ1-5 NA TRBV19 NA TGTGCCAGTAGTATTAAGGGGTACAATCAGCCCCAGCATTTT CASSIKGYNQPQHF
TRBJ2-7 TRBD1 TRBV4-1 NA TGCGCCAGCAGCCGCACTGAGCAGGGGGCCTACGAGCAGTACTTC CASSRTEQGAYEQYF
TRBJ1-2 TRBD1 TRBV15 NA TGTGCCACCAGCACGGTACGGGCACAGGGGGATTTTGGCTACACCTTC CATSTVRAQGDFGYTF
TRBJ2-7 TRBD2 TRBV7-6 many TGTGCCAGCAGCTCCGGACTAGCGGCCTACGAGCAGTACTTC CASSSGLAAYEQYF
TRBJ2-3 TRBD1 TRBV15 few TGTGCCACCAGCAGGACAGGGTTTTCAGATACGCAGTATTTT CATSRTGFSDTQYF
TRBJ1-1 NA TRBV27 NA TGTGCCAGCAGTCCCCGGGCAGGGTTCACTGAAGCTTTCTTT CASSPRAGFTEAFF
TRBJ1-4 NA TRBV5-4 few TGTGCCAGCAGCCCGGGACGGATTCTTAATGAAAAACTGTTTTTT CASSPGRILNEKLFF
TRBJ2-5 NA TRBV28 NA TGTGCCAGCACCAAGACAGGAACTCGGGAGACCCAGTACTTC CASTKTGTRETQYF
TRBJ2-3 NA TRBV7-9 few TGTGCCAGCAGGAAAAGGAGTACGGGCACCACAGATACGCAGTATTTT CASRKRSTGTTDTQYF
TRBJ1-1 TRBD1 TRBV7-2 many TGTGCCAGCAGCTTTTGGACAGGGGGCACTGAAGCTTTCTTT CASSFWTGGTEAFF
TRBJ1-6 TRBD1 TRBV19 NA TGTGCCAGTAGGCGGACAGGGGGCGGCCCCGGTAATTCACCCCTCCACTTT CASRRTGGGPGNSPLHF
TRBJ2-2 NA TRBV7-2 few TGTGCCAGCAGCTTGACCCCTAGCAACGCGAACACCGGGGAGCTGTTTTTT CASSLTPSNANTGELFF
TRBJ2-1 TRBD2 TRBV7-2 few TGTGCCAGCAGCTTAGCGAGTGGGACTAGCGGGAGGAATGAGCAGTTCTTC CASSLASGTSGRNEQFF
TRBJ1-2 NA TRBV5-4 NA TGTGCCAGCAGCTTACAGGGAAGAGCTAACTATGGCTACACCTTC CASSLQGRANYGYTF
TRBJ2-3 TRBD2 TRBV7-2 few TGTGCCAGCAGCTGGAGCGGGAGCTTAGATACGCAGTATTTT CASSWSGSLDTQYF
TRBJ2-3 NA TRBV6-5 NA TGTGCCAGCAGTTACGATGGCAGGAGGGCGGATACGCAGTATTTT CASSYDGRRADTQYF
TRBJ1-2 NA TRBV7-2 NA TGTGCCAGCAGCTTGGGCAAGGCCCCCTACTATGGCTACACCTTC CASSLGKAPYYGYTF